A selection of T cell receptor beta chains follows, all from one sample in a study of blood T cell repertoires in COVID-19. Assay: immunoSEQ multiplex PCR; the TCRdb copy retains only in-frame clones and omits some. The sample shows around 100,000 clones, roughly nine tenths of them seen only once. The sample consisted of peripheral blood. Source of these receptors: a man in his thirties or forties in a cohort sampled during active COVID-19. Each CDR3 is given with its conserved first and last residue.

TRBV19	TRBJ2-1	CASSTGQVSYNEQFF
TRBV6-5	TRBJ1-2	CASSYRGYGYTF
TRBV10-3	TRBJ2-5	CAIRMGQQETQYF
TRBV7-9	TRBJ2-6	CASSTFEGGDRISGANVLTF
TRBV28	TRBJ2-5	CASSFGGAEETQYF
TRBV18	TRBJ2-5	CASSPGLAGGRETQYF
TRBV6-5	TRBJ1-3	CASHRDSGNTIYF
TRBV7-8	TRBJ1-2	CASSPRQGAPRGYTF
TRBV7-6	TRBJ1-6	CASSLMTGGGSPLHF
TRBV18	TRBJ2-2	CASSKSEGTGELFF
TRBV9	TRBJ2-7	CASSVSSGGLEQYF
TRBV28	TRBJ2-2	CAVGGAGELFF
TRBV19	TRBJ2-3	CASSSGDTDTQYF
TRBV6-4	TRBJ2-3	CASSVEAGGDTQYF
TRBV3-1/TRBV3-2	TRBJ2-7	CASSPREYEQYF
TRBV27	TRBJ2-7	CASSLSGGGPYEQYF
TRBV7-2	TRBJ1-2	CASTRQGNYGYTF
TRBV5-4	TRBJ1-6	CASSRTSLENSPLHF
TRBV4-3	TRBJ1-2	CASSQDRGGGGYTF
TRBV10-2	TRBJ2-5	CASNPWGLSGTQYF
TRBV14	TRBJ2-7	CASSQDREVQYF
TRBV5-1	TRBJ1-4	CASNPPGDFGEKLFF
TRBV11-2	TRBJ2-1	CASSLGGSTYNEQFF
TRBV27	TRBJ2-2	CASSFQGNPVNTGELFF
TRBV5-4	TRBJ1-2	CASSLAIAVNYGYTF
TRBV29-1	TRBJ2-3	CSVRGLAVSTDTQYF
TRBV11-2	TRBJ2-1	CASEGQAGNEQFF
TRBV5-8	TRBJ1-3	CASSLFTGGTASGNTIYF